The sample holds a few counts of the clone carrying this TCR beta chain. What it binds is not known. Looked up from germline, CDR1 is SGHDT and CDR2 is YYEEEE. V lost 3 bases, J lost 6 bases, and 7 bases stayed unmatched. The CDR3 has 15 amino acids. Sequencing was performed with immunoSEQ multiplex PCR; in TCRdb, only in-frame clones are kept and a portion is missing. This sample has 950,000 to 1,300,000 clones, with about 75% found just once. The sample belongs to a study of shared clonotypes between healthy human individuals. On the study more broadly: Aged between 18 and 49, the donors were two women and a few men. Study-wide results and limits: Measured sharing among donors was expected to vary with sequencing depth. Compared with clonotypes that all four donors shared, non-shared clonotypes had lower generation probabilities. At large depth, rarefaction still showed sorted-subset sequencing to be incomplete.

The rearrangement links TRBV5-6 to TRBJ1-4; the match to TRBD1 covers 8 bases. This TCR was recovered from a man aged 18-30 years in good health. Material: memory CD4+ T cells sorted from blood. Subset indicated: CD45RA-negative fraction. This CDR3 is CASSSRGRSHEKLFF. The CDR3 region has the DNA TGTGCCAGCAGCTCCAGGGGGCGAAGTCATGAAAAACTGTTTTTT.